This entry describes one T cell receptor beta chain. Germline V gene data show CDR1 as LGHNA and CDR2 as YNFKEQ. Trimming left V 0 bases short and J 1 base short, with 4 bases between. CDR3 size: 13 residues. This sample is drawn from a study of blood T cell repertoires in COVID-19. TCRdb's table, derived via immunoSEQ multiplex PCR, lists solely in-frame clones and lacks some. The table has approximately 290,000 clones, roughly 80% seen once. This clonotype was sampled from a person between 65 and 79 years old with COVID-19, enrolled during active disease. Sequenced material: peripheral blood. The rearrangement joins TRBV4-2 to TRBJ2-7, with D uncertain. This chain's CDR3 is CASSQDQSYEQYF. In DNA, the CDR3 is TGTGCCAGCAGCCAAGATCAGTCCTACGAGCAGTACTTC.